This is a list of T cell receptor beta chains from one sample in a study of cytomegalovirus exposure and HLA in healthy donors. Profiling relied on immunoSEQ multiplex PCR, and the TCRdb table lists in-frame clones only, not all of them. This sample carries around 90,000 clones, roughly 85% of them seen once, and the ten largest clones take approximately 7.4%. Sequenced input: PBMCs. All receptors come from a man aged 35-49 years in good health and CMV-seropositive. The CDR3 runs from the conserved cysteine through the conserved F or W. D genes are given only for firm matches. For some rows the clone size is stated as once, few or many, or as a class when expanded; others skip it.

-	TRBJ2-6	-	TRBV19	TGTGCCAGTAGTGGCCGGGACTCCGGCTCTGGGGCCAACGTCCTGACTTTC	CASSGRDSGSGANVLTF
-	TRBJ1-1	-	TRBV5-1	TGCGCCAGCAGCTTATACTACCCCGGGATGAACACTGAAGCTTTCTTT	CASSLYYPGMNTEAFF
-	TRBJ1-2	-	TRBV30	TGTGCCTGGAGTGAACAGGCCCTTCCCTATGGCTACACCTTC	CAWSEQALPYGYTF
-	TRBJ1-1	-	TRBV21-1	TGTGCCAGCATTAGACTGGGTACAAACACTGAAGCTTTCTTT	CASIRLGTNTEAFF
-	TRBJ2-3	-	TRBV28	TGTGCCAGCAGTTTCCGTAGCAGACAGGCGGGTACGCAGTATTTT	CASSFRSRQAGTQYF
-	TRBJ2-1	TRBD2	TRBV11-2	TGTGCCAGCAGCCAAGTCCCCGGGACTAGCGGGAGTAATGAGCAGTTCTTC	CASSQVPGTSGSNEQFF
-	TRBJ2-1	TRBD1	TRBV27	TGTGCCAGCAGTCCGATCGCCGACAGGGGCGATTGGGATGAGCAGTTCTTC	CASSPIADRGDWDEQFF
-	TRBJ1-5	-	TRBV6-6	TGTGCCAGCAGTTACTCAAACGGGAATCAGCCCCAGCATTTT	CASSYSNGNQPQHF
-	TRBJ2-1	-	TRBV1	TGCACCAGCAGCCACAAGACTAGCGGGAGTGGGAATGAGCAGTTCTTC	CTSSHKTSGSGNEQFF
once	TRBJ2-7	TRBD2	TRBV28	TGTGCCAGCGCACCACCCCCCGGACTAGCGCCTTCCTACGAGCAGTACTTC	CASAPPPGLAPSYEQYF
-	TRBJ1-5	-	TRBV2	TGTGCCAGCAGCAGACAGGTCAATCAGCCCCAGCATTTT	CASSRQVNQPQHF
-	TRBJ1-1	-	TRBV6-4	TGTGCCAGCAGGTCGGAGGGTAGCACTGAAGCTTTCTTT	CASRSEGSTEAFF
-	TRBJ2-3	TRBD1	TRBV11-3	TGTGCCAGCAGCAAAAGACCCGGGACAGGGGTATATACGCAGTATTTT	CASSKRPGTGVYTQYF
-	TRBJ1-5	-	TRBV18	TGTGCCAGCTCACCAGCGACAGCGGGGTTGGGTCAGCCCCAGCATTTT	CASSPATAGLGQPQHF
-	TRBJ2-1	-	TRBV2	TGTGCCAGCAGAACCCAGCGGAGCTCCTACAATGAGCAGTTCTTC	CASRTQRSSYNEQFF
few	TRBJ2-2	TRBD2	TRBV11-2	TGTGCCAGCAGCCAGACTAGCGGTCACACCGGGGAGCTGTTTTTT	CASSQTSGHTGELFF
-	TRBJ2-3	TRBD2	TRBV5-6	TGTGCCAGCAGCGCGAGGACTAGCGGGAACCCAGATACGCAGTATTTT	CASSARTSGNPDTQYF
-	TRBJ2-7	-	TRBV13	TGTGCCAGCAGCTTACCCAGGAGGTCCTACGAGCAGTACTTC	CASSLPRRSYEQYF
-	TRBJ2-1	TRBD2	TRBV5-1	TGCGCCAGCAGCTCCCAGGGCGGGAGGGTGGAGTTCTTC	CASSSQGGRVEFF
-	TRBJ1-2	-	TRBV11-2	TGTGCCAGCAGCCCTCAGGAGGACTATGGCTACACCTTC	CASSPQEDYGYTF
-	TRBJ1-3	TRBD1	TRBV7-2	TGTGCCAGCAGCCGACAGGGGGCGCGTGGAAACACCATATATTTT	CASSRQGARGNTIYF
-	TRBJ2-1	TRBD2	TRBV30	TGTGCCTGGAGTGTACGACTAGCGGGGGGGAGAAACAATGAGCAGTTCTTC	CAWSVRLAGGRNNEQFF
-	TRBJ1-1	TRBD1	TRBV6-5	TGTGCCAGCAGCCCCTGGACAGGGGAAGTTTATGGAGCTTTCTTT	CASSPWTGEVYGAFF
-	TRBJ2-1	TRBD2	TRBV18	TGTGCCAGCTCAAATAGCGGGAGGGCAGGCTCCTACAATGAGCAGTTCTTC	CASSNSGRAGSYNEQFF
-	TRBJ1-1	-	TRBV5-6	TGTGCCAGCAGCTTAGGACAGCCGAACACTGAAGCTTTCTTT	CASSLGQPNTEAFF
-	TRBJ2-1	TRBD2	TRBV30	TGTGCCTGGAGTGCGAAACTAGCGGGGGACTACAATGAGCAGTTCTTC	CAWSAKLAGDYNEQFF